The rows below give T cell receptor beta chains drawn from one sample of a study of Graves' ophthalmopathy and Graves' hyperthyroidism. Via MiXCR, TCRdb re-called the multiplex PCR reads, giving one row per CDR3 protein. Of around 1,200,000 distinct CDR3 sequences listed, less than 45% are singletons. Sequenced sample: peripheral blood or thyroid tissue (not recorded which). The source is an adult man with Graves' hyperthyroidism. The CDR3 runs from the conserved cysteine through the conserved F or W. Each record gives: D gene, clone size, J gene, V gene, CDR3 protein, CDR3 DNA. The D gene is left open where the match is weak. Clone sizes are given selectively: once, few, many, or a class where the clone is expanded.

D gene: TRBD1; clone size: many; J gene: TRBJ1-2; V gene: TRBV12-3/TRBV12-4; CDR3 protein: CASSPPGQGYGYTF; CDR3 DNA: TGTGCCAGCAGTCCCCCCGGACAGGGGTATGGCTACACCTTC
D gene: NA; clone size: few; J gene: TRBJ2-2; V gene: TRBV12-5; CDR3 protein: CASGFGGTGELFF; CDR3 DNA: TGTGCTAGTGGTTTCGGAGGCACCGGGGAGCTGTTTTTT
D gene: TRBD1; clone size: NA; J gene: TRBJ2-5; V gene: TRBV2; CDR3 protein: CASLQGRGTQYF; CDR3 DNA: TGTGCCAGTTTACAGGGGAGAGGGACCCAGTACTTC
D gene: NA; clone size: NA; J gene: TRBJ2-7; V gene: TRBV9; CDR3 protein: CASIHSGAGGEQYF; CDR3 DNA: TGTGCCAGCATCCATTCAGGGGCTGGGGGCGAGCAGTACTTC
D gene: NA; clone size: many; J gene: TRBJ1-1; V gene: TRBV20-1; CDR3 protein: CSARPQQSEAFF; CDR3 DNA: TGCAGTGCTAGGCCCCAACAGTCAGAAGCTTTCTTT
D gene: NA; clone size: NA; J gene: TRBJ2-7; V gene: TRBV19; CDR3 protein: CASSSPGVPYEQYF; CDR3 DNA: TGTGCCAGTAGCTCGCCCGGGGTCCCCTACGAGCAGTACTTC
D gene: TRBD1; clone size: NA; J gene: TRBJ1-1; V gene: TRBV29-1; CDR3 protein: CSVVGQGGDTEAFF; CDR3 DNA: TGCAGCGTTGTTGGTCAGGGGGGGGACACTGAAGCTTTCTTT
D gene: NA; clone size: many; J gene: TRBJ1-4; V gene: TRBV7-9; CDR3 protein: CASIQGDEKLFF; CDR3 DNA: TGTGCCAGCATACAGGGCGATGAAAAACTGTTTTTT
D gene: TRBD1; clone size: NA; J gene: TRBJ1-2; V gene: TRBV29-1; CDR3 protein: CSVEGVENRGIIRYTF; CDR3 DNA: TGCAGCGTTGAAGGGGTTGAGAACAGGGGGATAATACGCTACACCTTC
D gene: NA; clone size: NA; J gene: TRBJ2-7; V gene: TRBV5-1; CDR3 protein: CASRGGVAETYEQYF; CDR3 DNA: TGCGCCAGCAGGGGTGGGGTGGCGGAGACCTACGAGCAGTACTTC
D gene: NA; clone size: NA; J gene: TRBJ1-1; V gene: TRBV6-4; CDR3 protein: CASSYIEDTEAFF; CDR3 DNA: TGTGCCAGCAGTTATATCGAGGACACTGAAGCTTTCTTT
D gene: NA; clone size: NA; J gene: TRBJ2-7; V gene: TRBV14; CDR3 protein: CASSRRTPGEQYF; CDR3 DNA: TGTGCCAGCAGTAGAAGGACTCCTGGCGAGCAGTACTTC
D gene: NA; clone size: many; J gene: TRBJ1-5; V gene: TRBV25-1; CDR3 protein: CASSDLDSNQPQHF; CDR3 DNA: TGTGCCAGCAGTGATCTGGATAGCAATCAGCCCCAGCATTTT
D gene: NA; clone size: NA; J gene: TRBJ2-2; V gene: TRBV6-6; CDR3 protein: CASSYFGGSAGELFF; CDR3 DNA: TGTGCCAGCAGTTACTTCGGGGGTAGCGCCGGGGAGCTGTTTTTT
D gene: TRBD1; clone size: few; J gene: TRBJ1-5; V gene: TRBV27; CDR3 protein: CASRRTTGGQGNQPQHF; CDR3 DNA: TGTGCCAGCAGGAGAACCACAGGGGGTCAGGGCAATCAGCCCCAGCATTTT
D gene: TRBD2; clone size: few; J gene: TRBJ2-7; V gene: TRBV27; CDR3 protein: CASSFTLAVAYEQYF; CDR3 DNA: TGTGCCAGCAGTTTTACGCTAGCGGTGGCCTACGAGCAGTACTTC
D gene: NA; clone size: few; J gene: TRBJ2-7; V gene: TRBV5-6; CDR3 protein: CASSLPGAGTNEQYF; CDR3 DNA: TGTGCCAGCAGCTTACCCGGGGCAGGGACCAACGAGCAGTACTTC
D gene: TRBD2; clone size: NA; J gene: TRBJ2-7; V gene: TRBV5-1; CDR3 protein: CASSLAVSGDYYEQYF; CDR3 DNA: TGCGCCAGCAGCTTGGCCGTTAGCGGGGACTACTACGAGCAGTACTTC
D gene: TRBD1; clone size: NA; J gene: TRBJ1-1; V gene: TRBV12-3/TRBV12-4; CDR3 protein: CASSAGTGSGTEAFF; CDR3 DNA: TGTGCCAGCAGTGCCGGGACAGGGTCGGGGACTGAAGCTTTCTTT
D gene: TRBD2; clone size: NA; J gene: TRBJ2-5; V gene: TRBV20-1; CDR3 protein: CSAGGGLGQETQHF; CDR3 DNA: TGCAGTGCCGGGGGGGGCCTGGGGCAAGAGACCCAGCACTTC
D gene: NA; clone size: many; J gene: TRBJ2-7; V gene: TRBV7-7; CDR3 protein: CASSPAAGAYEQYF; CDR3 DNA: TGTGCCAGCAGCCCCGCCGCGGGGGCGTACGAGCAGTACTTC
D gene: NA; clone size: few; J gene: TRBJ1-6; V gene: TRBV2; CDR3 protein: CASPGPERNSPLHF; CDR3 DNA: TGTGCCAGCCCCGGGCCTGAGAGGAATTCACCCCTCCACTTT
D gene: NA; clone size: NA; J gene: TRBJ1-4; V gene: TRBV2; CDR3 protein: CASSEGRGKNEKLFF; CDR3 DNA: TGTGCCAGCAGTGAGGGCAGAGGGAAGAACGAAAAACTGTTTTTT
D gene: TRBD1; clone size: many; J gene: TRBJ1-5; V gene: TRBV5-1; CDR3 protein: CASSQTGESNQPQHF; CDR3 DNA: TGCGCCAGCAGCCAGACAGGGGAGAGCAATCAGCCCCAGCATTTT
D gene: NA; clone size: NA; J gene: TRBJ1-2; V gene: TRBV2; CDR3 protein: CACSVRMETYGYTF; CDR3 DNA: TGTGCCTGCAGCGTGCGGATGGAGACTTATGGCTACACCTTC
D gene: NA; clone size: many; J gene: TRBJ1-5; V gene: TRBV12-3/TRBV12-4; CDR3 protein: CASRTGQNQPQHF; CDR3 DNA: TGTGCCAGCAGAACCGGGCAGAATCAGCCCCAGCATTTT
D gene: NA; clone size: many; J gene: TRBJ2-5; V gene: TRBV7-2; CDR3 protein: CASSGRGIGETQYF; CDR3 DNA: TGTGCCAGCAGCGGCAGGGGAATCGGAGAGACCCAGTACTTC
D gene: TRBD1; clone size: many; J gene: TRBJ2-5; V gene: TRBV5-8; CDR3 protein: CASSYGQERGETQYF; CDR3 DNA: TGTGCCAGCAGCTACGGACAGGAAAGAGGAGAGACCCAGTACTTC
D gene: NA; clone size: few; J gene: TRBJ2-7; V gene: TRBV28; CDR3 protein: CASQRGDIYEQYF; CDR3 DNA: TGTGCCAGCCAACGGGGAGATATCTACGAGCAGTACTTC
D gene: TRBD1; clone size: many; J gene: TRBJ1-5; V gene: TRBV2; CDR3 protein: CASSEGQGRKPQHF; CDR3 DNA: TGTGCCAGCAGCGAAGGACAGGGACGAAAGCCCCAGCATTTT
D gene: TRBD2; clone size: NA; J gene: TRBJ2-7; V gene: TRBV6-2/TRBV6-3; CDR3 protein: CASSYGGGLLSSYEQYF; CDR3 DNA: TGTGCCAGCAGTTATGGCGGGGGACTGCTGAGCTCCTACGAGCAGTACTTC
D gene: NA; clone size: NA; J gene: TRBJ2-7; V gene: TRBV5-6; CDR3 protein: CASSLARQGHEQYF; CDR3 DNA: TGTGCCAGCAGCTTGGCCCGCCAGGGACACGAGCAGTACTTC
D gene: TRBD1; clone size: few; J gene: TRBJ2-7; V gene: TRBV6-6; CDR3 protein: CASSYSTGSSYEQYF; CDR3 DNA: TGTGCCAGCAGTTACTCGACAGGGAGCTCCTACGAGCAGTACTTC
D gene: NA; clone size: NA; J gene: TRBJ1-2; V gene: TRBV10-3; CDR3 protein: CASSLAAPVEMGYGYTF; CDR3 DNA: TGTGCCAGCAGTTTAGCGGCCCCCGTGGAGATGGGCTATGGCTACACCTTC
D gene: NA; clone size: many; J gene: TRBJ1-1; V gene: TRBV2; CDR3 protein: CAKSKGSGTEAFF; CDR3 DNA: TGTGCGAAATCGAAGGGGTCGGGGACTGAAGCTTTCTTT
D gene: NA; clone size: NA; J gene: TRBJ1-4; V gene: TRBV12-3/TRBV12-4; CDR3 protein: CASSYGGPTNEKLFF; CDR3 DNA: TGTGCCAGCAGTTACGGCGGTCCAACTAATGAAAAACTGTTTTTT
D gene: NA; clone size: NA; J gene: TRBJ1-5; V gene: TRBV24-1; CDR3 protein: CASSSLGTPTDNQPQHF; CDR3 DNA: TGTGCCAGCAGTTCCCTGGGAACACCCACTGACAATCAGCCCCAGCATTTT
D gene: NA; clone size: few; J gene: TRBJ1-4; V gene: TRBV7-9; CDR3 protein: CASSSSPQGRSEKLFF; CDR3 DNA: TGTGCCAGCAGCTCAAGCCCACAGGGAAGGAGTGAAAAACTGTTTTTT
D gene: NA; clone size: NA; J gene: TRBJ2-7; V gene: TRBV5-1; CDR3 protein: CASSDGLPYEQYF; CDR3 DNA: TGCGCCAGCAGCGATGGATTACCCTACGAGCAGTACTTC
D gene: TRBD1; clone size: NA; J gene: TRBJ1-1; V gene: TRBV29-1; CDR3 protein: CSVDRGPNTEAFF; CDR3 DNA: TGCAGCGTTGACAGGGGGCCGAACACTGAAGCTTTCTTT
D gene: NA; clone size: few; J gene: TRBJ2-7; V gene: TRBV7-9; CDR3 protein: CASSQVTDYEQYF; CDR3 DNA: TGTGCCAGCAGCCAAGTGACAGACTACGAGCAGTACTTC
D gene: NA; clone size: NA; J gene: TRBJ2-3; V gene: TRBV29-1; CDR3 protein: CSVEDGLQTSTDTQYF; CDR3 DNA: TGCAGCGTCGAGGACGGACTACAAACTAGCACAGATACGCAGTATTTT
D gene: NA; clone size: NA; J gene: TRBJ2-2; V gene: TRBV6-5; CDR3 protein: CAGRRGNTGELFF; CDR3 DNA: TGTGCCGGCAGAAGGGGTAACACCGGGGAGCTGTTTTTT
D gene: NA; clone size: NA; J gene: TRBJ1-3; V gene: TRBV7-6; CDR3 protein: CASSSTGFGGNTIYF; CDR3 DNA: TGTGCCAGCAGCTCAACAGGGTTTGGAGGAAACACCATATATTTT
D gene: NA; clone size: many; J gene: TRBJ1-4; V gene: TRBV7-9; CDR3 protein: CASSSAGDPTNEKLFF; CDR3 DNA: TGTGCCAGCAGCTCCGCAGGGGATCCAACTAATGAAAAACTGTTTTTT
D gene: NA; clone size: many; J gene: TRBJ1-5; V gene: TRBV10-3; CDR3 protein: CAIGDRPNQPQHF; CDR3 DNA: TGTGCCATCGGTGACAGACCTAATCAGCCCCAGCATTTT